This TCR beta chain was observed in a study of CD8 T cells in ankylosing spondylitis. This clonotype was counted many times. Its antigen is unidentified. The CDR3 length is 15 residues. V lost 6 bases to trimming and J lost 6 bases, with 18 bases between them. TCRdb itself ran the 5' RACE reads through MiXCR, one entry per CDR3 protein. The sample carries about 90,000 distinct CDR3 sequences, 9% recorded once. Study-wide findings and caveats: In ankylosing spondylitis blood, a motif of roughly eight highly homologous TCR beta variants appeared characteristic. Disease-associated clones were reportedly significantly overrepresented in matched ankylosing spondylitis synovial fluid. Previously reported in reactive arthritis synovial fluid and blood were some of the motif variants.

This receptor was identified in a male donor with ankylosing spondylitis. Sequencing was done on a sample of blood, either unsorted or a sorted T cell fraction (not recorded which). V gene TRBV12-3 or TRBV12-4 combines with J gene TRBJ2-1; TRBD1 might be the D (6 bases). The CDR3 DNA follows: TGTGCCAGCAGACCGGTTGCAGGGGTAGGCAATGAGCAGTTCTTC. This translates into CASRPVAGVGNEQFF.